The T cell receptor beta chain described here comes from a study of T-cell reconstitution after alpha-beta-depleted transplantation in children. The study's findings and limits: Roughly two months post-transplant, alpha-beta T cells reportedly originated from several hundred graft clones that had expanded.

Germline CDR1 is LGHDT and CDR2 is YNNKEL (reference sequence). CDR3 size: 19 residues. Trimming cost V 3 bases and J 1 base; bases outside gene matches: 13. As regards this clonotype: Its matching antigen is unknown.

Molecular barcoding with unique molecular identifiers was used for the TCRbeta library. TCRdb re-analysed the PCR reads in MiXCR, keeping a single row per CDR3 protein. Of around 800,000 distinct CDR3 sequences in the sample, less than 20% were seen once. The sample in question was PBMCs, mostly from graft donor cells, obtained 360 days after TCRalphabeta/CD19-depleted stem cell transplant. The clonotype originates from a male patient between 10 and 17 years old who had a stem cell transplant for acute lymphoblastic leukemia, so the T cells may come from the graft donor. The V gene is TRBV3-1, the J gene TRBJ2-7; 12 bases are a match to TRBD1. This CDR3 is CASSHLFGTGGFISYEQYF. DNA of the CDR3: TGTGCCAGCAGCCACCTATTCGGGACAGGGGGCTTTATATCCTACGAGCAGTACTTC.